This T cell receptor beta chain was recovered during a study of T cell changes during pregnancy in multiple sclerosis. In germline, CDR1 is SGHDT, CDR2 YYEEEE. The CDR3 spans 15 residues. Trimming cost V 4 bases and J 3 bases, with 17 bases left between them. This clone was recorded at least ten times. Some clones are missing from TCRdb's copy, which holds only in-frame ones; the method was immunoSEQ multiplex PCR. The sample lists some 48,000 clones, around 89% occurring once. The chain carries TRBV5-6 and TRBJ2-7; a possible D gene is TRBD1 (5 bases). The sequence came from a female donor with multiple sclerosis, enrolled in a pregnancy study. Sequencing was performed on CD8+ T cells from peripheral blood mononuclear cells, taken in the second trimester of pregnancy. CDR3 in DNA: TGTGCCAGCAGCACCCAAACAGGTAGTCTCTACGAGCAGTACTTC. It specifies CASSTQTGSLYEQYF. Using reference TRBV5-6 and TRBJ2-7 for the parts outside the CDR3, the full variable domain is DAGVTQSPTHLIKTRGQQVTLRCSPKSGHDTVSWYQQALGQGPQFIFQYYEEEERQRGNFPDRFSGHQFPNYSSELNVNALLLGDSALYLCASSTQTGSLYEQYFGPGTRLTVT.